This TCR beta chain is from a study of blood T cell repertoires in COVID-19. The overall study: COVID-19 samples collected from the United States, Italy and Spain covered acute and convalescent phases. In each case, the material was cDNA or gDNA derived from T cells, B-cell-depleted T cells, or PBMCs.

Authors' processing steps: Amplifying reference gene primers gave estimates of nucleated cell counts. Repertoires were generated with immunoSEQ multiplex PCR, while TCRdb's copy carries only in-frame clones and drops some. That table gives V, J and clone size, and the DNA gave D and trimming. The sample records under 350,000 clones, 70% to 90% being singletons. Germline V gene sequence: CDR1 KGHDR, CDR2 SFDVKD. The CDR3 spans 16 amino acids, including both terminal residues. A remark on this clone: The DNA is omitted, as the CDR3 cannot be located on it reliably, and the CDR3 follows TCRdb's listing.

Sequencing was done on a sample of peripheral blood. This receptor was taken from a man between 60 and 75 years old who had recovered from COVID-19. This chain uses TRBV24-1 with TRBJ2-5; the tabulated D call, TRBD1, remains unverified against the DNA. The CDR3 region is CATSDFGPGGLETQYF.